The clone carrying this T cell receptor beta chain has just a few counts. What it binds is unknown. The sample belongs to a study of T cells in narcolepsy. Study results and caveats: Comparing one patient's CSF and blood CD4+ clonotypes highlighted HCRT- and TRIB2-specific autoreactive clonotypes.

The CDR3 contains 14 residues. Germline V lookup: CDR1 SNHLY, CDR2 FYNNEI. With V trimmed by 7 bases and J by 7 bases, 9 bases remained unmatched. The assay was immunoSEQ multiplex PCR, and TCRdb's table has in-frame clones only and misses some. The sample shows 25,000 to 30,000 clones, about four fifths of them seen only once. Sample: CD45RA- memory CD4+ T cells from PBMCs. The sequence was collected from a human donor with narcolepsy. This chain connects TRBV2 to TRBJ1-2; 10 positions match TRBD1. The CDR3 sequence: CASKGGTGARGYTF. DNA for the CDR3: TGTGCCAGCAAGGGGGGGACAGGGGCCCGTGGCTACACCTTC.